The T cell receptor (beta chain) described here comes from a study of T cells in Graves' hyperthyroidism and ophthalmopathy. Every diagnosis used clinical symptoms, serum thyroxine and TRAb, thyroid ultrasound and orbital computed tomography. The sample holds many counts of this clonotype. The investigators amplified TCR beta CDR3 regions from RNA transcripts. The HTBI primer set was used in a first-round RT-PCR of the TCR CDR3. TCRdb ran MiXCR on the multiplex PCR reads and lists one entry per CDR3 protein. The sample holds a few hundred thousand distinct CDR3 sequences, 12% to 15% seen once. The V and J ends lost 1 base and 7 bases respectively, with 14 bases between them. Per the germline V gene, CDR1 is DFQATT and CDR2 is SNEGSKA (reference sequence). The CDR3 length is 14 residues.

The chain has TRBV20-1 and TRBJ1-5; TRBD1 is a possible D gene (6 bases). The clonotype originates from a woman aged 35 to 49 with Graves' hyperthyroidism. What was sequenced was blood. CDR3 DNA sequence: TGCAGTGCTAGAGGGAGGGGGGGATGGCAGCCCCAGCATTTT. It encodes CSARGRGGWQPQHF.